These 29 T cell receptor beta chains came from one sample sequenced in a study of blood T cell repertoires in COVID-19. This table comes from immunoSEQ multiplex PCR, and its TCRdb copy is limited to in-frame clones, with some not included. The sample includes over 200,000 clones, 88% of them seen just once. Sequenced material: peripheral blood. All receptors come from an older woman with acute or convalescent COVID-19.

The V gene is TRBV24-1, the J gene TRBJ2-7; TRBD1 agrees at 8 bases. Unmatched junction bases numbered 6, after V lost 3 bases and J lost 6 bases. The CDR3 has 14 residues. The V gene's germline CDR1 is KGHDR and CDR2 SFDVKD. The CDR3 region is CATSDGDRRTEQYF. CDR3 in DNA: TGTGCCACCAGTGATGGGGACAGGAGAACCGAGCAGTACTTC.

This chain connects TRBV7-2 to TRBJ2-2; 8 positions agree with TRBD2. The CDR3 consists of 15 residues. Germline loops: CDR1 SGHTA, CDR2 FQGNSA. V shed 1 base and J 5 bases; nucleotides not matched to a gene: 3. The DNA for the CDR3 is TGTGCCAGCAGCTTAGGAGGCGGGGGGACCGGGGAGCTGTTTTTT. Amino acid sequence: CASSLGGGGTGELFF.

This clone was seen a few times. This chain uses TRBV7-6 with TRBJ1-1, with 8 bases aligning to TRBD1. V lost 5 bases and J lost 5; bases outside the gene matches: 10. Germline V gene sequence: CDR1 SGHVS, CDR2 FNYEAQ. The CDR3 is 15 residues long. DNA for the CDR3: TGTGCCAGCAGCGTTCAGACAGGGGCTCTTACTGAAGCTTTCTTT. It yields the protein CASSVQTGALTEAFF.

The CDR3 spells CASSAPDRSNYGYTF. The DNA for the CDR3 is TGTGCCAGTAGTGCCCCGGACAGATCTAACTATGGCTACACCTTC. The chain couples TRBV19 to TRBJ1-2, with D possibly matching TRBD1 (6 bases). Germline lookup yields CDR1 LNHDA and CDR2 SQIVND (reference sequence). Trimming took 5 bases from V and 0 from J, leaving 13 bases between them. This CDR3 spans 15 amino acids.

The genes are TRBV5-1 and TRBJ2-1; 9 nucleotides match TRBD2. J gave up 4 bases and V 2 bases, and 10 bases lay outside the gene matches. The CDR3 runs to 17 residues. In germline, CDR1 is SGHRS, CDR2 YFSETQ. The CDR3 DNA follows: TGCGCCAGCAGCTTTAGCGGGGGAGCTAACCTATACAATGAGCAGTTCTTC. Encoded protein: CASSFSGGANLYNEQFF.

The chain's CDR3 is CASSWTGGRGDTQYF. Here the CDR3 DNA reads TGTGCCAGCAGCTGGACAGGGGGACGGGGAGATACGCAGTATTTT. The V gene is TRBV7-2, the J gene TRBJ2-3, with 10 bases aligning to TRBD1. The J segment lost 5 bases and the V segment lost 4 bases, leaving 6 bases of the junction unmatched. Germline loops: CDR1 SGHTA, CDR2 FQGNSA. The CDR3 sequence is 15 residues long.

The chain links TRBV14 to TRBJ2-2, with a tentative D call TRBD1 (7 bases). Trimming took 6 bases from V and 1 from J, leaving 15 bases between them. The CDR3 length is 16 residues. Germline V gene sequence: CDR1 SGHDN, CDR2 FVKESK. The CDR3 region is CASREGGGMNTGELFF. DNA of the CDR3: TGTGCCAGCAGAGAAGGAGGGGGCATGAACACCGGGGAGCTGTTTTTT.

This clone appeared once. The chain carries TRBV7-9 and TRBJ1-5; a weak D match, TRBD1 (6 bases). The CDR3 contains 14 residues. The V and J ends lost 6 bases and 2 bases respectively, with 11 bases between them. Per the germline V gene, CDR1 is SEHNR and CDR2 is FQNEAQ (reference sequence). CDR3 in amino acids: CASSLQGGNQPQHF. The CDR3 region has the DNA TGTGCCAGCAGTCTACAGGGCGGCAATCAGCCCCAGCATTTT.

V gene TRBV18 combines with J gene TRBJ2-7; 9 positions agree with TRBD2. J was trimmed by 6 bases and V by 2 bases; bases with no gene match: 8. The CDR3 has 15 amino acids. From germline, CDR1 is KGHSH and CDR2 LQKENI. CDR3 in amino acids: CASSPSLAGEGEQYF. The DNA for the CDR3 is TGTGCCAGCTCACCAAGCTTAGCGGGAGAAGGCGAGCAGTACTTC.

CDR3 DNA: TGTGCCAGCAGCCATTATGGGGGGGGACTTTCCACAGATACGCAGTATTTT. The encoded protein is CASSHYGGGLSTDTQYF. This sequence joins TRBV3-1 (or the pseudogene TRBV3-2) and TRBJ2-3, with 7 bases that match TRBD2. CDR3 length: 17 amino acids. Losses at the gene ends were 3 bases for V and 2 bases for J; bases not matched to a gene: 11. CDR1 LGHDT and CDR2 YNNKEL come from the germline V gene (reference sequence).

The V call is TRBV28, the J call TRBJ1-6; no definite D call. This CDR3 is built from 15 residues. The ends were cut back, 1 base at V and 8 bases at J, with 12 bases in the middle. Germline V lookup: CDR1 MDHEN, CDR2 SYDVKM. The CDR3 is CASSLSLMRDSPLHF. CDR3 nucleotide sequence: TGTGCCAGCAGTTTATCCCTTATGAGGGATTCACCCCTCCACTTT.

This clone was detected once. The V gene is TRBV6-5, the J gene TRBJ1-2; the match to TRBD1 covers 10 bases. Germline V gene sequence: CDR1 MNHEY, CDR2 SVGAGI. The V gene end was trimmed by 7 bases and the J gene end by 4 bases; junction bases not matched to a gene: 3. This CDR3 spans 13 amino acids. The CDR3 DNA follows: TGTGCCAGCACGAGGACAGGGGGCTATGGCTACACCTTC. Protein sequence: CASTRTGGYGYTF.

This chain links TRBV4-1 with TRBJ2-2, with a weak D call TRBD2 (6 bases). The CDR3 length is 17 residues. Germline values: CDR1 MGHRA, CDR2 YSYEKL. V was pared by 1 base and J by 4 bases, with 16 bases between. CDR3 in amino acids: CASSQGRASRGTGELFF. Written as DNA, the CDR3 is TGCGCCAGCAGCCAAGGGAGGGCTAGTCGGGGCACCGGGGAGCTGTTTTTT.

V usage is TRBV6-1 and J usage is TRBJ1-5, with D perhaps matching TRBD1 (5 bases). CDR3 length: 16 amino acids. Trimming removed 3 bases at V and 1 base at J, with 13 bases between. Germline CDR1 is MNHNS and CDR2 is SASEGT. CDR3 amino acids: CASSDTGVMSNQPQHF. In DNA form, the CDR3 reads TGTGCCAGCAGTGATACGGGGGTCATGAGCAATCAGCCCCAGCATTTT.

This clone was found once. CDR3 sequence: CASSLARTDGYTF. Here the CDR3 DNA reads TGTGCCAGCAGCTTAGCCCGAACGGATGGCTACACCTTC. This rearrangement joins TRBV7-2 to TRBJ1-2; no clear D. Trimming stripped 0 bases from V and 6 bases from J, with 8 bases between. Germline lookup yields CDR1 SGHTA and CDR2 FQGNSA. The CDR3 extends over 13 amino acids.

The chain links TRBV27 to TRBJ1-1; 8 positions agree with TRBD1. This CDR3 region has 14 residues. V gave up 5 bases and J gave up 11 bases; unmatched junction bases: 13. Germline lookup yields CDR1 MNHEY and CDR2 SMNVEV (reference sequence). The CDR3 sequence is CASSSLTGGSTAFF. The DNA for the CDR3 is TGTGCCAGCAGTAGCCTTACAGGGGGTTCTACGGCTTTCTTT.

The chain has TRBV30 and TRBJ1-5; a weak D match, TRBD1 (6 bases). This CDR3 has 15 residues. The germline gives CDR1 GTSNPN, CDR2 SVGIG (reference sequence). The V end was cut by 0 bases, the J end by 0 bases, with 9 bases between. The CDR3 nucleotides read TGTGCCTGGAGTGTATCGGGACATAGCAATCAGCCCCAGCATTTT. It codes for CAWSVSGHSNQPQHF. Supplemented by reference TRBV30 and TRBJ1-5, the full variable domain reads SQTIHQWPATLVQPVGSPLSLECTVEGTSNPNLYWYRQAAGRGLQLLFYSVGIGQISSEVPQNLSASRPQDRQFILSSKKLLLSDSGFYLCAWSVSGHSNQPQHFGDGTRLSIL.

The genes are TRBV7-8 and TRBJ1-2, with D perhaps TRBD1 (5 bases). CDR3 size: 14 residues. V gave up 5 bases and J gave up 3 bases, with 13 bases separating them. Germline-derived CDR1 and CDR2 are SGHVS and FQNEAQ. CDR3 in amino acids: CASSLDMPYYGYTF. The CDR3, as DNA: TGTGCCAGCAGCCTGGACATGCCGTACTATGGCTACACCTTC.

This clone came up many times. This chain uses TRBV3-1 (or the pseudogene TRBV3-2) with TRBJ1-2; TRBD1 matches at 8 bases. The length of the CDR3 is 15 residues. Losses at the gene ends were 4 bases for V and 8 bases for J; bases not matched to a gene: 12. Germline V gene sequence: CDR1 LGHDT, CDR2 YNNKEL (reference sequence). CDR3 sequence reads: CASSPRAGGAGGYTF. The CDR3 region has the DNA TGTGCCAGCAGCCCCCGGGCAGGGGGCGCGGGGGGCTACACCTTC.

The V gene is TRBV29-1, the J gene TRBJ2-7; maybe TRBD1 (5 bases). The CDR3 consists of 12 residues. The germline gives CDR1 SQVTM, CDR2 ANQGSEA. Deletions cut 5 bases from V and 0 bases from J, with 8 bases between. The CDR3 spells CSVRGSSYEQYF. The CDR3 region has the DNA TGCAGCGTTAGGGGCAGCTCCTACGAGCAGTACTTC.

The rearrangement joins TRBV2 to TRBJ1-1; 7 bases are shared with TRBD1. Germline assignment: CDR1 SNHLY and CDR2 FYNNEI. This CDR3 has 15 residues. The ends lost 4 bases at V and 5 bases at J; junction bases unmatched: 10. The CDR3, as DNA: TGTGCCAGCAGTGCTCGACAGGGAATGGGAACTGAAGCTTTCTTT. Translated, it gives CASSARQGMGTEAFF.

This clone has more than one count but fewer than ten. The chain joins TRBV5-5 to TRBJ2-7, with D unresolved. Germline CDR1 and CDR2: SGHKS and YYEKEE (reference sequence). The V end was cut by 0 bases, the J end by 2 bases, with 6 bases between. The CDR3 runs 13 residues. The CDR3 is CASSLEFTYEQYF. In DNA, the CDR3 is TGTGCCAGCAGCTTGGAATTCACCTACGAGCAGTACTTC.

Concerning this clone itself: The identical CDR3 is also encoded by other nucleotide sequences in the sample. The chain combines TRBV27 with TRBJ2-7, with a possible D match to TRBD2 (5 bases). Germline CDR1 reads MNHEY; CDR2 reads SMNVEV (reference sequence). The V and J ends lost 0 bases and 2 bases respectively, with 14 bases between them. The length of the CDR3 is 16 residues. The CDR3 nucleotides read TGTGCCAGCAGTTTATCGAGCGGTCCATCCCCCTACGAGCAGTACTTC. This sequence encodes CASSLSSGPSPYEQYF.

The V call is TRBV6-1, the J call TRBJ1-2; D call uncertain. Germline CDR1 reads MNHNS; CDR2 reads SASEGT. This CDR3 contains 13 residues. Trimming removed 1 base from V and 7 bases from J, with 10 bases in between. The DNA of the CDR3 is TGTGCCAGCAGTGAAGGATTGGCGGGTGGCTACACCTTC. Amino acids: CASSEGLAGGYTF.

The gene calls are TRBV9 and TRBJ2-1; 9 bases line up with TRBD2. After removal of 4 bases from V and 3 bases from J, the junction contained 2 bases not matched to a gene. CDR1 is SGDLS, CDR2 YYNGEE, per germline. This CDR3 comprises 14 residues. The CDR3 region is CASSLTSGYNEQFF. The CDR3 nucleotides are TGTGCCAGCAGCCTGACTAGCGGCTACAATGAGCAGTTCTTC.

The chain carries TRBV28 and TRBJ1-2; 9 bases align to TRBD1. The length of the CDR3 is 13 residues. Trimming took 5 bases from V and 8 from J; bases not matched to a gene: 6. In germline, CDR1 is MDHEN, CDR2 SYDVKM. In DNA form, the CDR3 reads TGTGCCAGCAGTCCACAGGGGGCCTGGGGCTACACCTTC. It specifies CASSPQGAWGYTF.

The chain couples TRBV4-1 to TRBJ1-2; the D is unclear. The V and J ends lost 0 bases and 5 bases respectively, with 16 bases between them. CDR3 length: 16 amino acids. The germline gives CDR1 MGHRA, CDR2 YSYEKL. The CDR3 region has the DNA TGCGCCAGCAGCCAAGATTTGCGGGGTCCCGTTTATGGCTACACCTTC. Amino acids: CASSQDLRGPVYGYTF.

The chain joins TRBV19 to TRBJ2-5; TRBD1 agrees at 9 bases. The CDR3 sequence is 17 residues long. CDR1 and CDR2 (germline): LNHDA, SQIVND (reference sequence). Trimming at V came to 5 bases and at J to 2 bases, leaving 12 bases not matched to a gene. This CDR3 reads CASSGGTGRGIQETQYF. CDR3 bases: TGTGCCAGTAGTGGTGGGACAGGGCGGGGGATTCAAGAGACCCAGTACTTC.

The chain combines TRBV19 with TRBJ1-5; D not resolved. V lost 0 bases and J lost 4, with 10 bases in between. Germline V CDR1 and CDR2: LNHDA, SQIVND (reference sequence). This CDR3 has 15 amino acids. This CDR3 is CASSIELGGNQPQHF. The CDR3 DNA is TGTGCCAGTAGTATAGAACTGGGCGGGAATCAGCCCCAGCATTTT.